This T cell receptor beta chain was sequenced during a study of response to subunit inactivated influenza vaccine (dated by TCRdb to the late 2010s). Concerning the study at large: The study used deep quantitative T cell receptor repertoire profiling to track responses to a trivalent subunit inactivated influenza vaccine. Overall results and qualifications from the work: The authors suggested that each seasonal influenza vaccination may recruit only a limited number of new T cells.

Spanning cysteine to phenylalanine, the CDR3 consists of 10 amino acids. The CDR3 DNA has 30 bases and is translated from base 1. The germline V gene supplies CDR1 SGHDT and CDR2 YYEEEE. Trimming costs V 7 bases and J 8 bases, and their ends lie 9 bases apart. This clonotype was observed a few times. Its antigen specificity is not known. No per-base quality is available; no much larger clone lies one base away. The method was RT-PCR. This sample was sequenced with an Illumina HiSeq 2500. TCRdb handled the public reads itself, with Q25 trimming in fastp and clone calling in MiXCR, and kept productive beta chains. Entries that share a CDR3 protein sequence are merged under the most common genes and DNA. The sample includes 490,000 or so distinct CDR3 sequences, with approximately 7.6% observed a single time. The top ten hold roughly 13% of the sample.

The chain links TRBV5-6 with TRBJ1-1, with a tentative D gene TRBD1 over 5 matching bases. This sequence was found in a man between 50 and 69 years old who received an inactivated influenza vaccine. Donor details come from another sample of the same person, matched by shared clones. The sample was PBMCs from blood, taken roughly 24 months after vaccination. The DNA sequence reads TGTGCCAGCGGTGGGACCGAAGCTTTCTTT. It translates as CASGGTEAFF.